This T cell receptor beta chain was recorded in a study of PD-L1 blockade in urothelial cancer. Overall study context: Enrolled patients had been treated previously with 0 to 3 chemotherapy regimens.

V lost 0 bases to trimming and J lost 8 bases, with 10 bases between them. Germline loops: CDR1 LNHNV, CDR2 YYDKDF (reference sequence). This CDR3 comprises 13 residues. Synthetically made TCR analog templates were put into each PCR as spikes. Here immunoSEQ multiplex PCR was the method, and the copy in TCRdb shows in-frame clones only, minus some. The sample carries 24,000 or so clones, around 90% recorded once. Patients had urothelial carcinoma that was locally advanced or metastatic. The sequence was obtained from a man over 45 with urothelial cancer. The chain links TRBV15 to TRBJ1-2; D gene uncertain. The sample here was PBMCs, taken around atezolizumab (anti-PD-L1) treatment. The CDR3 loop reads CATSREILEGYTF. In DNA form, the CDR3 reads TGTGCCACCAGCAGAGAAATTTTGGAGGGCTACACCTTC.